This T cell receptor beta chain was recovered during a study of quantifying T cell responses using KT2 cells. Study as a whole: RNA was reverse transcribed with TCR alpha and beta constant-region primers.

Many counts were recorded for this clonotype. The cDNA 3' end received a ligated oligonucleotide with a UMI. First-round PCR used 4 to 5 cycles and beta primers RC1.1 and RC1.2 covering TRBC1 and TRBC2. TCRdb redid the calling of the UMI-ligation and nested PCR reads with MiXCR, one entry per CDR3 protein. The sample contains 50,000 to 70,000 distinct CDR3 sequences, 9% to 15% of which appear only once. There are 18 residues in the CDR3. J gave up 4 bases and V 7 bases, and 21 bases lay outside the gene matches. The clonotype was recovered from a human donor. The sample consisted of PBMCs spiked with cells of the T cell clone KT2. V is TRBV12-3 or TRBV12-4 and J is TRBJ2-7, with 8 bases lining up with TRBD1. The CDR3 DNA sequence: TGTGCCAGCACCTCTGGGACAGGCTTTGGCAATATGGAATACGAGCAGTACTTC. It specifies CASTSGTGFGNMEYEQYF.